This T cell receptor (beta chain) was captured in a study of shared clonotypes between healthy human individuals. Overall study: Used for every donor were three CD4 naive, three CD4 memory, two CD8 naive and one CD8 memory plate.

Study-level findings and limits: The study drew on few donors, limiting represented genetic and exposure-history diversity.

As regards this clone: Its target is not known.

V lost 3 bases to trimming and J lost 3 bases, with 6 bases between them. This CDR3 region has 12 residues. Germline loops: CDR1 SNHLY, CDR2 FYNNEI. Repertoires were generated with immunoSEQ multiplex PCR, while TCRdb's copy carries only in-frame clones and drops some. The sample has about 1.5 million clones, 95% to 99% seen once; the top ten hold about 0.4%. The sequence was collected from a man in his thirties or forties in good health. Sample: naive CD4+ T cells sorted from blood. Subset: CD45RA+ positively selected. The chain combines TRBV2 with TRBJ2-7; D gene uncertain. The chain's CDR3 is CASSEERYEQYF. CDR3 in DNA: TGTGCCAGCAGTGAGGAACGCTACGAGCAGTACTTC. Based on the CDR3 plus reference TRBV2 and TRBJ2-7, the full variable domain is EPEVTQTPSHQVTQMGQEVILRCVPISNHLYFYWYRQILGQKVEFLVSFYNNEISEKSEIFDDQFSVERPDGSNFTLKIRSTKLEDSAMYFCASSEERYEQYFGPGTRLTVT.